This TCR beta chain was sequenced in a study of radiation and T cells in renal cell carcinoma. General study findings and limits: In blood, top tumor clones expanded by 2 weeks, shrinking by 4.

The CDR3 has 12 amino acids. CDR1 and CDR2 (germline): SGHRS, YFSETQ. V lost 3 bases to trimming and J lost 7 bases, with 7 bases between them. Time point described: baseline pretreatment blood. As to treatment: 15 Gy SBRT to primary tumor, nephrectomy 4 weeks later. Serial blood draws occurred at baseline and 2 and 4 weeks post-SBRT. Method: immunoSEQ multiplex PCR; TCRdb's copy keeps in-frame clones and lacks some. The sample includes about 140,000 clones, roughly 80% of them seen just once. On this clone itself: Antigen: not known.

The input for sequencing was blood, taken from a patient whose treatment included radiotherapy and nephrectomy. The receptor was derived from a woman aged 45-65 years with renal cell carcinoma. The chain joins TRBV5-1 to TRBJ1-4, with D unclear. This CDR3 is CASSSEGEKLFF. The CDR3 region has the DNA TGCGCCAGCAGCTCCGAGGGTGAAAAACTGTTTTTT.